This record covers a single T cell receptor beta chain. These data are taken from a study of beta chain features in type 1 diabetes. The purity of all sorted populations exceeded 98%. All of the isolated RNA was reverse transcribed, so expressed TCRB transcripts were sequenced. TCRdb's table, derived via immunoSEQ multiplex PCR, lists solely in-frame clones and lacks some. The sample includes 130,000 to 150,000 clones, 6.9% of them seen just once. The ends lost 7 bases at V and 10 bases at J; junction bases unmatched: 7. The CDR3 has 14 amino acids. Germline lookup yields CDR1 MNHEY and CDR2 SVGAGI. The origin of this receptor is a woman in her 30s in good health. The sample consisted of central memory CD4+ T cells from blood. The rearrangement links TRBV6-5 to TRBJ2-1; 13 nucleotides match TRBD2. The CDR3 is CASTSLAGGREQFF. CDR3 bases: TGTGCCAGCACCTCACTAGCGGGAGGGCGAGAGCAGTTCTTC.